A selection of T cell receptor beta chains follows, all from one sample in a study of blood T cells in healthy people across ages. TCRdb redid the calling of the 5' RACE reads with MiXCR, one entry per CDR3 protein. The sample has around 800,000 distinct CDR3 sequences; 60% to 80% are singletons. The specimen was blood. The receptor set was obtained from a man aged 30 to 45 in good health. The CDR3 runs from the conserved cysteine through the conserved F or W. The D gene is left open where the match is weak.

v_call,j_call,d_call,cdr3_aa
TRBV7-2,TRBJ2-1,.,CASSLYGALVNEQFF
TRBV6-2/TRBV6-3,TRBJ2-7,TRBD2,CASRPPSGVGEQYF
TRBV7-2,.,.,CSSRADHYEQYF
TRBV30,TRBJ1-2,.,CAWSVEGYGYTF
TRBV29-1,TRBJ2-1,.,CSGFGTVTDNEQFF
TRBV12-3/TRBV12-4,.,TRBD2,CASRGVKETQYF
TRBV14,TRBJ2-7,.,CASSQRTPYEQYF
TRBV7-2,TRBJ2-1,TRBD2,CASSWKTSGYYNEQFF
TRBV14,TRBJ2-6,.,CASSRNRASGANVLTF
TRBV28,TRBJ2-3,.,CASSSGAQRTDTQYF
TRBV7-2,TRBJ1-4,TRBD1,CASSLQGGANEKLFF
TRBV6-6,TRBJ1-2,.,CASSHRRRWNYGYTF
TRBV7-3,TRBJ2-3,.,CASSLMTGGTDTQYF
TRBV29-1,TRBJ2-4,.,CSVEHTGKNIQYF
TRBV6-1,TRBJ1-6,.,CASSDSGSYNSPLHF
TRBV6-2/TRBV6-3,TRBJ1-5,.,CASMGAGSKDQPQHF
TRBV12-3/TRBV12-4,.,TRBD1,CASMPGQGLYEQYF
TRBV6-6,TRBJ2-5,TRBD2,CASRTSDQETQYF
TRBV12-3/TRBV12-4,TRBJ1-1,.,CASSLSGSGGLAFF
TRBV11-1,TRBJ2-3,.,CASSPPWTDTQYF
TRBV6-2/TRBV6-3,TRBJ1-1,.,CASSYWRSTEAFF
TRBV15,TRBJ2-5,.,CATSRSWKETQYF
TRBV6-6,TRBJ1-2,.,CASSYGQGNYGYTF
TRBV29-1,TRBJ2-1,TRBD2,CSVVQRGQPNEQFF
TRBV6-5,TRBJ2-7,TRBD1,CASSSTGGNEQYF
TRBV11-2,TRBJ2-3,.,CASSQSKAATQYF
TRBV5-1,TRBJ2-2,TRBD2,CATRLAHTGELFF
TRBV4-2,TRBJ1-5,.,CASSQDPRQGHQPQHF
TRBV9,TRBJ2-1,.,CASSVVTTPGNEQFF
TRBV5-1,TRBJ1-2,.,CASSETGTGYGYTF
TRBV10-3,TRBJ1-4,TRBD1,CAISGTGKEGEKLFF
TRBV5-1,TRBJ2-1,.,CASSLQITSSYNEQFF
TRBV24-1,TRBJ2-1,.,CATSDVVLYNEQFF
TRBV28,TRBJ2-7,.,CASSVTRFDEQYF
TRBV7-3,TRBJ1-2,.,CASSSTAGTGYGYTF
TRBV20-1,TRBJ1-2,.,CSARGTYGTQSNYGYTF
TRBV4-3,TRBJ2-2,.,CASSQDGYGDTGELFF
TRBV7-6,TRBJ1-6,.,CASSPDLRNNSPLHF
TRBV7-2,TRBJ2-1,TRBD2,CASSPARGGLSDEQFF